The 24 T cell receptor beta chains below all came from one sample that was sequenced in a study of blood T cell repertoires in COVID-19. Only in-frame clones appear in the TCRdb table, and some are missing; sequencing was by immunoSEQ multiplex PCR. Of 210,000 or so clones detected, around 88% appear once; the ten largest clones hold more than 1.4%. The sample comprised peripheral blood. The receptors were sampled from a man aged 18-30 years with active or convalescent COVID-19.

CDR3 sequence: CASSQGPGTNTEAFF. CDR3 nucleotide sequence: TGTGCCAGCAGCCAAGGACCAGGGACTAACACTGAAGCTTTCTTT. The rearrangement joins TRBV14 to TRBJ1-1; D is possibly TRBD1 (5 bases). Looked up from germline, CDR1 is SGHDN and CDR2 is FVKESK. V was trimmed by 1 base and J by 2 bases, leaving 11 bases between them. The CDR3 covers 15 residues.

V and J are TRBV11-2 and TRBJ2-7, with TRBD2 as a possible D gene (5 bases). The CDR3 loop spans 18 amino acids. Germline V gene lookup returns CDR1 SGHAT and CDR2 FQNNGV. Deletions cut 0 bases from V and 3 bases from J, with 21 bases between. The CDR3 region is CASSLDSKPGYDGYEQYF. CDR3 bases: TGTGCCAGCAGCTTAGATTCCAAACCGGGGTACGACGGCTACGAGCAGTACTTC.

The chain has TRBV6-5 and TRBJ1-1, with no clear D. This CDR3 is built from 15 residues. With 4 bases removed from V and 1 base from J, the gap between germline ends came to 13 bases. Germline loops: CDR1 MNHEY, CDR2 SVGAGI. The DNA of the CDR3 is TGTGCCAGCAGTTCGCCTTACTCGGGGAACACTGAAGCTTTCTTT. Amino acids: CASSSPYSGNTEAFF.

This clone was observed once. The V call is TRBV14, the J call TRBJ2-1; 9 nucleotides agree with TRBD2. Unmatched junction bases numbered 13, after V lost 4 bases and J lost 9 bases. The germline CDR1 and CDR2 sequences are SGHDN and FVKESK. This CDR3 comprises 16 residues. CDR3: CASSPLGGRVLGEQFF. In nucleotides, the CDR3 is TGTGCCAGCAGCCCTCTGGGCGGGAGGGTGCTTGGTGAGCAGTTCTTC.

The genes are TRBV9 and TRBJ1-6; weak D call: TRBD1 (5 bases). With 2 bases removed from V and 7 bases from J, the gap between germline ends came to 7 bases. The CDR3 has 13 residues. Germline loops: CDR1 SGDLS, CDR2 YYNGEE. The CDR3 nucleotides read TGTGCCAGCAGCGTTGCAGGGAATTCACCCCTCCACTTT. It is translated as CASSVAGNSPLHF.

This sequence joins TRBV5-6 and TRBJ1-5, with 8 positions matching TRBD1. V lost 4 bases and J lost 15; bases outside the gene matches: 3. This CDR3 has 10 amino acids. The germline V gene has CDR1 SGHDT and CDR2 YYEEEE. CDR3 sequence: CASSRQGRHF. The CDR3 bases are TGTGCCAGCAGCAGACAGGGGAGGCATTTT.

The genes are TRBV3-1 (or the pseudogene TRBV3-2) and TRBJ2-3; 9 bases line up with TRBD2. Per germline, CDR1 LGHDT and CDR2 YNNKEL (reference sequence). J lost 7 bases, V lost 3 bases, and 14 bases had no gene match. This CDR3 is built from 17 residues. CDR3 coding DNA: TGTGCCAGCAGCCACTCTGCCAGCGGGAGGCACGCGTATACGCAGTATTTT. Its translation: CASSHSASGRHAYTQYF.

CDR3 nucleotide sequence: TGTGCCAGCAGTCCGGATCAGGGGAGCAATCAGCCCCAGCATTTT. Its translation: CASSPDQGSNQPQHF. The chain recombines TRBV27 with TRBJ1-5; a weak D match, TRBD1 (6 bases). Trimming left V 5 bases short and J 1 base short, with 12 bases between. This CDR3 comprises 15 residues. Looked up from germline, CDR1 is MNHEY and CDR2 is SMNVEV (reference sequence).

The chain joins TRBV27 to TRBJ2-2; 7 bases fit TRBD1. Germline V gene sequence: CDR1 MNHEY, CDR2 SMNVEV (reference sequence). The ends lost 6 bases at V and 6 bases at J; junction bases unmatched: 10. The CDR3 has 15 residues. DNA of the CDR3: TGTGCCAGCAGACACGACAGGGTTGTGGCCGGGGAGCTGTTTTTT. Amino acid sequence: CASRHDRVVAGELFF.

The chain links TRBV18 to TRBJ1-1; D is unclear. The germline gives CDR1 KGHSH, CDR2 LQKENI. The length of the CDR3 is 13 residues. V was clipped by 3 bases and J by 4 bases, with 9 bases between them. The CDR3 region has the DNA TGTGCCAGCTCACCCGGAGGGCCCACTGAAGCTTTCTTT. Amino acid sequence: CASSPGGPTEAFF.

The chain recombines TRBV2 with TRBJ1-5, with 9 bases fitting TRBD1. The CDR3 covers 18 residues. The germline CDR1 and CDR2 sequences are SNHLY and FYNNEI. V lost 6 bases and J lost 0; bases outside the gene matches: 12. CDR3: CASRGGQGPGYSNQPQHF. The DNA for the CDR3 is TGTGCCAGCAGGGGGGGACAGGGACCAGGGTATAGCAATCAGCCCCAGCATTTT.

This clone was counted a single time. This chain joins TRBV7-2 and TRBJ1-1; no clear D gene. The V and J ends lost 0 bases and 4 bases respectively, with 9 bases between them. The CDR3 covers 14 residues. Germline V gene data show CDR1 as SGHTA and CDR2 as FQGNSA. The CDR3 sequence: CASSLAGTFTEAFF. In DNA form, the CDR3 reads TGTGCCAGCAGCTTAGCGGGCACGTTCACTGAAGCTTTCTTT.

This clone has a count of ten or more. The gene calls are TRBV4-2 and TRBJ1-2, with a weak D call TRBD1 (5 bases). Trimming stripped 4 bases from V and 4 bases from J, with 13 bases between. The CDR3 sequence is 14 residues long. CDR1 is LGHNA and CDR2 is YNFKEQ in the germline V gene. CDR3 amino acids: CASSLDSYSYGYTF. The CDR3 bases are TGTGCCAGCAGCCTCGACAGTTACAGCTATGGCTACACCTTC.

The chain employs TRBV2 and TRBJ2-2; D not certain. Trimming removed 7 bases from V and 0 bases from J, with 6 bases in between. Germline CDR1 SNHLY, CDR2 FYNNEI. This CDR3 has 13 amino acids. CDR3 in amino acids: CASTPSNTGELFF. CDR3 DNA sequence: TGTGCCAGCACCCCTTCGAACACCGGGGAGCTGTTTTTT. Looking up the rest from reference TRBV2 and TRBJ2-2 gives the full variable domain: EPEVTQTPSHQVTQMGQEVILRCVPISNHLYFYWYRQILGQKVEFLVSFYNNEISEKSEIFDDQFSVERPDGSNFTLKIRSTKLEDSAMYFCASTPSNTGELFFGEGSRLTVL.

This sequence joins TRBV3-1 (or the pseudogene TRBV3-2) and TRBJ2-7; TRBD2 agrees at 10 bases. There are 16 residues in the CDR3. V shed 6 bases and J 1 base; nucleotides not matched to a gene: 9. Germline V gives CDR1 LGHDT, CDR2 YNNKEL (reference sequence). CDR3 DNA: TGTGCCAGCAGTCGTAGGACTAGCGGAGTTTCCTACGAGCAGTACTTC. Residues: CASSRRTSGVSYEQYF.

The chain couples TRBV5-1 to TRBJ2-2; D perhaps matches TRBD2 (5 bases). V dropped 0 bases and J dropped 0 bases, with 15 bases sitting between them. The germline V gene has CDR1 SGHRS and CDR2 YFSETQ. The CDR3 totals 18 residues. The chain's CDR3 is CASSLAGISGANTGELFF. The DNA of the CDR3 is TGCGCCAGCAGCTTGGCCGGGATAAGCGGCGCGAACACCGGGGAGCTGTTTTTT.

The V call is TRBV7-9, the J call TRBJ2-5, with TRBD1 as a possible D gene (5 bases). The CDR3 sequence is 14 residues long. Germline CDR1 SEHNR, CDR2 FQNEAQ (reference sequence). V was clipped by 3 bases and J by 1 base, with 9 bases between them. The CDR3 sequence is CASSFAGIQETQYF. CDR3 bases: TGTGCCAGCAGCTTTGCAGGGATCCAAGAGACCCAGTACTTC.

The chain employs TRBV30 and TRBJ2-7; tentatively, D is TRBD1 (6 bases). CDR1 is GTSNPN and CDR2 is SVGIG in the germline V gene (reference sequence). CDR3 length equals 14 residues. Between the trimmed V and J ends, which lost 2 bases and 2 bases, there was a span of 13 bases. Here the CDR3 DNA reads TGTGCCTGGAGTTTAGGAACAGGGCCCTACGAGCAGTACTTC. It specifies CAWSLGTGPYEQYF.

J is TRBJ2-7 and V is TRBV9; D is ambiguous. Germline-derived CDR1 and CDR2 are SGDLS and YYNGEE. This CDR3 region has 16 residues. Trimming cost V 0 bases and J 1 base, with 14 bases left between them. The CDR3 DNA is TGTGCCAGCAGCGTAGGATTTGGGCAGTTATCCTACGAGCAGTACTTC. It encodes CASSVGFGQLSYEQYF.

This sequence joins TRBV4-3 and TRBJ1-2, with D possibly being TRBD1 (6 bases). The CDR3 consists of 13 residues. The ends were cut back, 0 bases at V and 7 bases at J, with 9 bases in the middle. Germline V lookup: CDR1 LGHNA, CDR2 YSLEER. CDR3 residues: CASSQEGAGGYTF. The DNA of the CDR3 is TGCGCCAGCAGCCAAGAGGGGGCAGGTGGCTACACCTTC.

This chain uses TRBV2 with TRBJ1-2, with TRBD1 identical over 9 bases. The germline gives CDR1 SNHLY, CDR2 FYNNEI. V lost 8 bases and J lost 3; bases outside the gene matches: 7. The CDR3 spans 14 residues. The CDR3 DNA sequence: TGTGCCAGCTCTAGGACAGGGGCTGACTATGGCTACACCTTC. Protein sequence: CASSRTGADYGYTF.

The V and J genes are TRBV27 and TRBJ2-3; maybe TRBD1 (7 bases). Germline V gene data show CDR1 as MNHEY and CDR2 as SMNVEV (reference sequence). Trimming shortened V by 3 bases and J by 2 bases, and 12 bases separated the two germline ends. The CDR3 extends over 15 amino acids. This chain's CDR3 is CASSLEGQNTDTQYF. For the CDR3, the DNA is TGTGCCAGCAGTTTGGAGGGACAGAACACAGATACGCAGTATTTT.

The CDR3 is CATKPRESGNTIYF. DNA for the CDR3: TGTGCCACCAAACCCCGGGAATCTGGAAACACCATATATTTT. This chain joins TRBV27 and TRBJ1-3; D ambiguous. This CDR3 spans 14 amino acids. CDR1 is MNHEY, CDR2 SMNVEV, per germline (reference sequence). V was trimmed by 10 bases and J by 1 base, leaving 14 bases between them.

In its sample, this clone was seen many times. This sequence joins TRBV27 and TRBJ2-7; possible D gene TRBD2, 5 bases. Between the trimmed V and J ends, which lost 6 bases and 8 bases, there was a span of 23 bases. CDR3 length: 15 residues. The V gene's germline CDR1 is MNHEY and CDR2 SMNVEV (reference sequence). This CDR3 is CASRVYTSTGSQQYF. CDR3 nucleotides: TGTGCCAGCAGGGTTTATACGTCTACGGGGTCGCAGCAGTACTTC.